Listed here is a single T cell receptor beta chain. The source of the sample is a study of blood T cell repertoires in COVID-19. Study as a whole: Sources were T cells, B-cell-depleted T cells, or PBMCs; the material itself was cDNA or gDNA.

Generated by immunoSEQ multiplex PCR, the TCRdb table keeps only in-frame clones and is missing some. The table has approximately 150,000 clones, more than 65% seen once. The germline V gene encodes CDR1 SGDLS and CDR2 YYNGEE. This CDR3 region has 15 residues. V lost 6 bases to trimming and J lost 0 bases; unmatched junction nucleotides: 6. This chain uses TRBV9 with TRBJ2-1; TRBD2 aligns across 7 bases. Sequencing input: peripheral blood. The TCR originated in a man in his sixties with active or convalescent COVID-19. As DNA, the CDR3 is TGTGCCAGCAATCTAGCGGAGAGCTCCTACAATGAGCAGTTCTTC. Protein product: CASNLAESSYNEQFF.